This TCR beta chain was captured in a study of long-term antiretroviral therapy in people with HIV. CDR1 is SEHNR, CDR2 FQNEAQ, per germline (reference sequence). V was cut by 1 base and J by 1 base, with 5 bases left in between. The length of the CDR3 is 15 residues. At survey level, the immunoSEQ assay was run in its v3.0 version. Assay: immunoSEQ multiplex PCR; the TCRdb copy retains only in-frame clones and omits some. This table holds fewer than 8,000 clones, 73% found once. Every participant with HIV received treatment in the United States. The input for sequencing was unsorted PBMCs, taken 0.2 years after starting antiretroviral therapy. The TCR comes from a man aged 40-49 years with HIV. This chain links TRBV7-9 with TRBJ2-6; no firm D call. CDR3 sequence: CASSLGQSGANVLTF. CDR3 DNA sequence: TGTGCCAGCAGCTTAGGGCAATCTGGGGCCAACGTCCTGACTTTC. The entire variable domain, with the rest obtained from reference TRBV7-9 and TRBJ2-6, is as follows: DTGVSQNPRHKITKRGQNVTFRCDPISEHNRLYWYRQTLGQGPEFLTYFQNEAQLEKSRLLSDRFSAERPKGSFSTLEIQRTEQGDSAMYLCASSLGQSGANVLTFGAGSRLTVL.